The 8 T cell receptor beta chains listed next were all sequenced from one sample in a study of blood T cell repertoires in COVID-19. The method was immunoSEQ multiplex PCR; TCRdb's version includes in-frame clones alone and lacks a portion of them. This sample has some 130,000 clones, with around 87% found just once. The source material was peripheral blood. The receptors were gathered from a man aged 65-85 years with active COVID-19.

V is TRBV28 and J is TRBJ2-7; TRBD2 matches 14 bases. CDR1 and CDR2 from the germline V gene are MDHEN and SYDVKM. Trimming took 5 bases from V and 6 from J; bases not matched to a gene: 12. The CDR3 has 17 amino acids. The CDR3 region has the DNA TGTGCCAGCAGTGCTCCGACTAGCGGGAGGGCCACTACCGAGCAGTACTTC. Its protein is CASSAPTSGRATTEQYF.

The chain is built from TRBV9 and TRBJ1-1, with D unresolved. The CDR3 covers 13 residues. V was clipped by 0 bases and J by 7 bases, with 10 bases between them. From germline, CDR1 is SGDLS and CDR2 YYNGEE. The CDR3 bases are TGTGCCAGCAGCGTAGCTTGGAGTGGTGAAGCTTTCTTT. It encodes CASSVAWSGEAFF.

In this sample, this clone turned up a few times. The chain joins TRBV6-2 or TRBV6-3 to TRBJ1-2; no clear D. Germline CDR1 MNHEY, CDR2 SVGEGT. V was trimmed by 0 bases and J by 5 bases, leaving 10 bases between them. This CDR3 contains 14 residues. The CDR3 sequence is CASSYSQQVYGYTF. Here the CDR3 DNA reads TGTGCCAGCAGTTACTCACAGCAAGTATATGGCTACACCTTC.

CDR3 sequence (DNA): TGTGCCAGCAGCCGAGGGACTAGCGGGAGTGGATCCGGGGAGCTGTTTTTT. Translating it yields CASSRGTSGSGSGELFF. This chain joins TRBV5-4 and TRBJ2-2, with 14 bases lining up with TRBD2. Germline V CDR1 and CDR2: SGHNT, YYREEE (reference sequence). The ends lost 4 bases at V and 6 bases at J; junction bases unmatched: 8. The CDR3 loop spans 17 amino acids.

The chain carries TRBV7-3 and TRBJ2-2; 9 bases align to TRBD1. Germline V lookup: CDR1 SGHTA, CDR2 FQGTGA. The CDR3 has 15 amino acids. With V trimmed by 2 bases and J by 6 bases, 4 bases remained unmatched. The CDR3 DNA follows: TGTGCCAGCAGCTTAGGACAGGGGAAGGCCGGGGAGCTGTTTTTT. It codes for CASSLGQGKAGELFF.

The chain couples TRBV30 to TRBJ2-3, with 9 bases aligning to TRBD1. The CDR3 runs 13 residues. J lost 4 bases, V lost 2 bases, and 1 base had no gene match. Per germline, CDR1 GTSNPN and CDR2 SVGIG (reference sequence). In nucleotides, the CDR3 is TGTGCCTGGAGTACAGGGGGCGCAGATACGCAGTATTTT. Protein product: CAWSTGGADTQYF.

V usage is TRBV30 and J usage is TRBJ2-5; 12 nucleotides match TRBD2. V shed 0 bases, J shed 2 bases, and the junction held 1 base outside the gene matches. Germline values: CDR1 GTSNPN, CDR2 SVGIG (reference sequence). This CDR3 spans 15 amino acids. The CDR3 loop is CAWSVGTSGQETQYF. Written as DNA, the CDR3 is TGTGCCTGGAGTGTCGGGACTAGCGGGCAAGAGACCCAGTACTTC.

This chain joins TRBV24-1 and TRBJ1-5; D gene uncertain. The CDR3 runs 15 residues. CDR1 is KGHDR, CDR2 SFDVKD, per germline. V lost 2 bases and J 6 bases, leaving 13 bases between the germline ends. This CDR3 is CATSDSGIVGQPQHF. For the CDR3, the DNA is TGTGCCACCAGTGATTCGGGGATCGTGGGTCAGCCCCAGCATTTT.